This TCR beta chain was identified in a study of CD8 T cells in ankylosing spondylitis. General observations from the study: Reports of some motif variants in reactive arthritis synovial fluid and blood predate this one. Apparently characteristic of ankylosing spondylitis blood was a TCR beta motif (under ten highly homologous variants).

The authors made TCR beta libraries by quantitative 5'-RACE with molecular barcodes. Each CDR3 protein is one row after TCRdb ran MiXCR on the 5' RACE reads. The sample yields about 750,000 distinct CDR3 sequences, under 20% seen once. CDR1 is SGHRS and CDR2 is YFSETQ in the germline V gene. The CDR3 has 17 amino acids. The trim removed 4 bases at V and 5 bases at J, leaving 11 bases unmatched. Comment on this clonotype: The antigen is not known.

Sequencing used blood, either unsorted or a sorted T cell fraction (not recorded which). This receptor was obtained from a male donor with ankylosing spondylitis. The chain links TRBV5-1 to TRBJ1-4; 10 positions match TRBD1. The CDR3 protein is CASSRSGGTGENEKLFF. Written as DNA, the CDR3 is TGCGCCAGCAGCCGTTCAGGAGGGACAGGGGAGAATGAAAAACTGTTTTTT.